Shown below are 19 T cell receptor beta chains from a single sample sequenced in a study of CD8+ T cells in alopecia areata. Following extraction, RNA underwent reverse transcription to cDNA, which served as the sequencing template. The assay was immunoSEQ multiplex PCR, and TCRdb's table has in-frame clones only and misses some. There are about 110,000 clones in the sample, none observed a single time. Sequenced sample: lesional skin. These receptors originate from a C3H/HeJ mouse with alopecia areata. The strain's MHC: H2-k.

In its sample, this clone was seen a few times. Any gene name here is a mouse gene name. The observed sequence ends 4 residues before the CDR3 terminus, with the missing tail filled in from the germline J gene. V and J are TRBV13-2 and TRBJ2-2; TRBD1 aligns across 9 bases. The CDR3 has 17 residues. The germline V gene encodes CDR1 NNHNN and CDR2 SYGAGS (reference sequence). Losses at the gene ends were 0 bases for V and 0 bases for J; bases not matched to a gene: 3. CDR3 protein: CASGDARTGANTGQLYF. The CDR3 DNA, read in part, is TGTGCCAGCGGTGATGCCCGGACAGGGGCAAACACCGGG.

On this clone: Gene names are the mouse ones. The CDR3 is cut off 4 residues early in the read; its end comes from the germline J gene. This rearrangement joins TRBV13-3 to TRBJ1-4; a possible D gene is TRBD1 (5 bases). The germline CDR1 and CDR2 sequences are NNHDY and SYVADS. This CDR3 has 16 amino acids. V lost 3 bases and J lost 0, with 12 bases in between. CDR3 amino acids: CASSASDSFSNERLFF. CDR3 bases read: TGTGCCAGCAGTGCCTCCGACAGTTTTTCCAACGAA.

Turning to this clone: The germline and genes are mouse ones. The CDR3 bases that were read are TGCACCTGCAGTGCAGATCAAGGGACAATTTCCAACGAA. This encodes CTCSADQGTISNE. The whole CDR3 is CTCSADQGTISNERLFF. The J gene is TRBJ1-4, the V gene TRBV1, with D tentatively TRBD1 (6 bases). The read gets to within 4 residues of the CDR3 end, and the germline J gene fills in the rest. This CDR3 contains 17 residues. The V and J ends lost 0 bases and 0 bases respectively, with 11 bases between them. The germline gives CDR1 NSQYPW, CDR2 LRSPGD (reference sequence).

This clone has only a few counts. Germline and genes here are mouse. The read terminates 4 residues ahead of where the CDR3 ends, so the germline J gene completes it. The genes are TRBV1 and TRBJ2-7; 10 bases match TRBD2. The germline V gene encodes CDR1 NSQYPW and CDR2 LRSPGD (reference sequence). The CDR3 runs 15 residues. CDR3 DNA (partial): TGCACCTGCAGTGCAAGACGGGACTGGGGTTAT. This gives the protein CTCSARRDWGY. The whole CDR3 protein reads CTCSARRDWGYEQYF.

As regards this clone: Gene names follow the mouse nomenclature. The CDR3 extends 4 residues past the end of the read, so its final part is completed from the germline J gene. The chain joins TRBV5 to TRBJ2-1; D is unresolved. V dropped 2 bases and J dropped 0 bases, with 8 bases sitting between them. The CDR3 spans 15 residues. The V gene's germline CDR1 is LGHNA and CDR2 YNLKQL (reference sequence). Partial CDR3 DNA: TGTGCCAGCAGCCAACAGAGTTATAACTATGCT. It is translated as CASSQQSYNYA. The entire CDR3 protein is CASSQQSYNYAEQFF.

This clone came up many times. The gene names given are mouse names. CDR3 DNA (partial): TGTGCCAGCAGTGATACCAGGGTCTATGCT. Protein product: CASSDTRVYA. The entire CDR3 protein is CASSDTRVYAEQFF. This chain joins TRBV13-3 and TRBJ2-1; weak D call: TRBD1 (5 bases). The missing CDR3 end, 4 residues past where the read stops, is filled in from the germline J gene. CDR3 length equals 14 residues. CDR1 and CDR2 from the germline V gene are NNHDY and SYVADS. Trimming cost V 1 base and J 3 bases, with 8 bases left between them.

In the case of this clone: The genes and germline here are from mouse. The sequenced fragment ends 4 residues before the CDR3 boundary, so the rest is inferred from the germline J gene. The chain uses TRBV13-3 and TRBJ2-2, with 7 bases lining up with TRBD1. V gave up 6 bases and J gave up 2 bases; unmatched junction bases: 4. This CDR3 comprises 14 residues. The germline gives CDR1 NNHDY, CDR2 SYVADS. The CDR3: CASILTGNTGQLYF. The DNA read from the CDR3 is TGTGCCAGCATCCTGACAGGGAACACCGGG.

This clone was recorded a few times. TCRdb's protein sequence differs at residue 11 from the translated DNA; the protein presented here follows the DNA. The gene symbols are mouse symbols. The read ends 3 residues early relative to the CDR3; the germline J gene fills the gap. V gene TRBV5 combines with J gene TRBJ1-6; 7 bases agree with TRBD1. TRBJ1-6 is given ORF status, its function remaining uncertain. The CDR3 runs to 14 residues. CDR1 is LGHNA, CDR2 YNLKQL, per germline (reference sequence). Trimming took 4 bases from V and 5 from J; bases not matched to a gene: 2. CDR3 residues: CASSRGQDNSPLYF. The sequenced CDR3 bases are TGTGCCAGCAGCCGCGGACAGGATAATTCGCCC.

This clone appeared many times. Each gene name is a mouse one. Read sequence stops 4 residues before the CDR3 end, and the germline J gene provides the missing end. The rearrangement uses TRBV13-3 and TRBJ2-3; 7 bases match TRBD1. After removal of 4 bases from V and 0 bases from J, the junction contained 5 bases not matched to a gene. The length of the CDR3 is 15 residues. Germline-derived CDR1 and CDR2 are NNHDY and SYVADS. The CDR3 is CASSQGVPSAETLYF. The CDR3 bases that were read are TGTGCCAGCAGTCAGGGGGTTCCTAGTGCAGAA.

This clone was detected only a few times. Germline and genes here are mouse. From the germline J gene comes the end of the CDR3, since the read stops 4 residues before it. The genes are TRBV1 and TRBJ1-1; D gene uncertain. The CDR3 runs 15 residues. Trimming stripped 3 bases from V and 0 bases from J, with 11 bases between. Germline CDR1 and CDR2: NSQYPW and LRSPGD (reference sequence). The covered CDR3 bases are TGCACCTGCAGTGCTTACACAGAAGCAAACACA. Its protein is CTCSAYTEANT. The full CDR3 protein is CTCSAYTEANTEVFF.

As to this clone: Each gene name is a mouse one. The read terminates 4 residues before the CDR3 end, so the remaining end is supplied by the germline J gene. The genes are TRBV14 and TRBJ2-5; 7 bases are a match to TRBD1. The germline V gene encodes CDR1 SGHDT and CDR2 FRDEAV. CDR3 size: 13 residues. After removal of 3 bases from V and 3 bases from J, the junction contained 1 base not matched to a gene. This chain's CDR3 is CASSSDRQDTQYF. The covered CDR3 bases are TGTGCCAGCAGTTCGGACAGGCAAGAC.

As concerns this clone: Each gene name is a mouse one. From the germline J gene comes the end of the CDR3, since the read stops 4 residues before it. The chain couples TRBV19 to TRBJ2-5, with 10 bases aligning to TRBD2. V lost 4 bases to trimming and J lost 0 bases; unmatched junction nucleotides: 8. CDR3 length equals 17 residues. Germline CDR1 FNHDT, CDR2 SITEND (reference sequence). This CDR3 reads CASSPRLGGFNQDTQYF. The sequenced part of the CDR3 DNA is TGTGCCAGCAGTCCGAGACTGGGGGGTTTTAACCAAGAC.

In regard to this clone: Germline and genes here are mouse. The sequenced fragment ends 4 residues before the CDR3 boundary, so the rest is inferred from the germline J gene. This chain connects TRBV13-3 to TRBJ1-4; 10 bases match TRBD1. With 4 bases clipped from V and 1 base from J, the junction kept 4 bases outside the gene matches. Looked up from germline, CDR1 is NNHDY and CDR2 is SYVADS. The CDR3 consists of 16 residues. CDR3 sequence reads: CASSIGTGASNERLFF. The sequenced CDR3 bases are TGTGCCAGCAGTATCGGGACAGGGGCTTCCAACGAA.

Points on this clone: Any gene name here is a mouse gene name. The read terminates 4 residues ahead of where the CDR3 ends, so the germline J gene completes it. This specimen includes other DNA sequences encoding the same CDR3. The V gene is TRBV13-3, the J gene TRBJ1-4; 12 bases agree with TRBD1. The germline gives CDR1 NNHDY, CDR2 SYVADS. After removal of 7 bases from V and 2 bases from J, the junction contained 3 bases not matched to a gene. This CDR3 spans 15 amino acids. The CDR3 bases that were read are TGTGCCAGCTCCGGGACAGGGGGCTCCAACGAA. Translation gives CASSGTGGSNE. The CDR3, in full, reads CASSGTGGSNERLFF.

About this clone itself: The gene symbols are mouse symbols. The read gets to within 4 residues of the CDR3 end, and the germline J gene fills in the rest. The rearrangement joins TRBV13-3 to TRBJ2-5; 11 bases are a match to TRBD2. Germline assignment: CDR1 NNHDY and CDR2 SYVADS. J lost 0 bases, V lost 0 bases, and 3 bases had no gene match. The CDR3 runs 17 residues. The chain's CDR3 is CASSDETGGVNQDTQYF. The CDR3 bases that were read are TGTGCCAGCAGTGATGAGACTGGGGGGGTTAACCAAGAC. The complete variable domain, with remaining parts taken from reference TRBV13-3 and TRBJ2-5, reads EAAVTQSPRSKVAVTGGKVTLSCHQTNNHDYMYWYRQDTGHGLRLIHYSYVADSTEKGDIPDGYKASRPSQENFSLILELASLSQTAVYFCASSDETGGVNQDTQYFGPGTRLLVL.

This clone was counted ten times or more. Gene names are the mouse ones. Coverage ceases 4 residues before the CDR3 finishes, and the germline J gene fills in the end. The genes are TRBV13-3 and TRBJ2-1; TRBD1 matches 10 bases. This CDR3 contains 14 residues. Looked up from germline, CDR1 is NNHDY and CDR2 is SYVADS. V gave up 3 bases and J gave up 6 bases; unmatched junction bases: 3. The CDR3 bases that were read are TGTGCCAGCAGTGTGACAGGGGGCTTTGCT. Its protein product is CASSVTGGFA. The whole CDR3 region reads CASSVTGGFAEQFF.

To note about this clone: Mouse gene names and germline throughout. The CDR3 end is not reached by the read, which stops 4 residues before it; the germline J gene fills it in. This same CDR3 is encoded by further DNA sequences in the sample. J is TRBJ2-5 and V is TRBV31, with a possible D match to TRBD2 (6 bases). Germline V gene lookup returns CDR1 GKSSPN and CDR2 SITVG. The CDR3 runs to 14 residues. The V gene lost 0 bases and the J gene lost 2 bases, with 9 bases spanning the gap. The sequenced part of the CDR3 DNA is TGTGCCTGGAGTCTGGGGGGAGGCCAAGAC. It translates to CAWSLGGGQD. The CDR3, in full, reads CAWSLGGGQDTQYF. The full variable domain, with the rest looked up from reference TRBV31 and TRBJ2-5, is AQTIHQWPVAEIKAVGSPLSLGCTIKGKSSPNLYWYWQATGGTLQQLFYSITVGQVESVVQLNLSASRPKDDQFILSTEKLLLSHSGFYLCAWSLGGGQDTQYFGPGTRLLVL.

This clone was observed a handful of times. Gene names are the mouse ones. Coverage ceases 4 residues before the CDR3 finishes, and the germline J gene fills in the end. The J gene is TRBJ2-7, the V gene TRBV1, with 10 bases lining up with TRBD1. The CDR3 loop spans 14 amino acids. The germline gives CDR1 NSQYPW, CDR2 LRSPGD (reference sequence). Trimming cost V 2 bases and J 3 bases; bases outside gene matches: 1. CDR3 residues: CTCSAWDRGYEQYF. Partial CDR3 DNA: TGCACCTGCAGTGCATGGGACAGGGGCTAT.

Worth noting for this clone: Genes and germline are mouse. Incomplete CDR3 DNA: TGCACCTGCAGTGCAGATTGGAGGACAGGGGTCAACGAA. As protein: CTCSADWRTGVNE. The entire CDR3 is CTCSADWRTGVNERLFF. V is TRBV1 and J is TRBJ1-4; 9 bases align to TRBD1. Read data end 4 residues before the CDR3 end; the end is taken from the germline J gene. The CDR3 totals 17 residues. The V and J ends lost 0 bases and 4 bases, in that order; junction bases with no gene match: 6. The germline gives CDR1 NSQYPW, CDR2 LRSPGD (reference sequence).